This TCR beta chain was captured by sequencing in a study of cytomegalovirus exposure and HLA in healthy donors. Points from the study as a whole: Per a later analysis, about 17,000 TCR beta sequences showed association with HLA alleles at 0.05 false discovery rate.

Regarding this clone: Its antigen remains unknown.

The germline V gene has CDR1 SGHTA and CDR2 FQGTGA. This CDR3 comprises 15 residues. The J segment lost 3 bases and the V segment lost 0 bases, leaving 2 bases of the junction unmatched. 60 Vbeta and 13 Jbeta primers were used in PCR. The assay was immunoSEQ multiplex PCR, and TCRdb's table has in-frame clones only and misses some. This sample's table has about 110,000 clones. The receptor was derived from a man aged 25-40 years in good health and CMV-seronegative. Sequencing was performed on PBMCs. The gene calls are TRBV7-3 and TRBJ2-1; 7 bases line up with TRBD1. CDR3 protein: CASSLTGQHYNEQFF. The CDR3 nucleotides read TGTGCCAGCAGCTTAACGGGACAGCACTACAATGAGCAGTTCTTC.